This entry lists 30 T cell receptor beta chains sequenced from one sample in a study of a mutant IDH1 vaccine in newly diagnosed glioma. Time point of the sample: week 47, end of study. Doses comprised 300 ug of mutant IDH1 20-mer peptide each, plus topical imiquimod. These receptors have no known antigen. The assay was immunoSEQ multiplex PCR, and TCRdb's table has in-frame clones only and misses some. Of 30,000 to 35,000 clones listed, more than 70% are singletons. The sequencing used PBMCs, collected from a glioma patient whose treatment included an IDH1 peptide vaccine. These receptors were obtained from a man aged 40-49 years with glioma.

The V gene is TRBV7-9, the J gene TRBJ2-3; 7 nucleotides line up with TRBD1. This CDR3 has 17 residues. In germline, CDR1 is SEHNR, CDR2 FQNEAQ (reference sequence). V trimming: 5 bases; J trimming: 0 bases; junction bases outside the gene matches: 11. This chain's CDR3 is CASSLTGAVASTDTQYF. For the CDR3, the DNA is TGTGCCAGCAGCCTCACAGGGGCCGTGGCTAGCACAGATACGCAGTATTTT.

V usage is TRBV6-6 and J usage is TRBJ1-5, with 8 bases identical to TRBD1. The V and J ends lost 3 bases and 5 bases, in that order; junction bases with no gene match: 6. Germline CDR1 MNHNY, CDR2 SVGAGI (reference sequence). The length of the CDR3 is 15 residues. CDR3: CASSYSDRAYQPQHF. The CDR3 DNA sequence: TGTGCCAGCAGTTATTCGGACAGGGCGTATCAGCCCCAGCATTTT.

The chain employs TRBV6-6 and TRBJ1-5; D ambiguous. V was pared by 4 bases and J by 4 bases, with 14 bases between. CDR1 MNHNY and CDR2 SVGAGI come from the germline V gene (reference sequence). The CDR3 length is 15 residues. The CDR3 protein is CASSFPSVGNQPQHF. The CDR3 DNA follows: TGTGCCAGCAGTTTTCCGAGTGTTGGGAATCAGCCCCAGCATTTT.

In the case of this clone: One end of the junction does not line up with germline, which may come from a read error. V and J are TRBV6-6 and TRBJ1-5; D not certain. This CDR3 comprises 13 residues. Looked up from germline, CDR1 is MNHNY and CDR2 is SVGAGI (reference sequence). CDR3 nucleotide sequence: TGCGTCTCCGGGGTCCCGGGCAATCAGCCCCAGCATTTT. Encoded protein: CVSGVPGNQPQHF.

CDR3 amino acids: CASSFGGARDTQYF. The CDR3 coding sequence is TGTGCCAGCAGCTTCGGGGGGGCAAGGGATACGCAGTATTTT. This rearrangement joins TRBV11-3 to TRBJ2-3; 8 nucleotides line up with TRBD2. V was clipped by 3 bases and J by 6 bases; unmatched bases: 5. The CDR3 covers 14 residues. Per germline, CDR1 SGHNT and CDR2 YENEEA.

CDR3 sequence: CASSSPGLAVYEQYF. The CDR3 region has the DNA TGTGCCAGCAGTTCACCGGGACTAGCAGTCTACGAGCAGTACTTC. The rearrangement uses TRBV6-6 and TRBJ2-7, with 9 bases aligning to TRBD2. Germline trimming cut 4 bases from V and 3 bases from J; bases unmatched to any gene: 7. Germline V gene lookup returns CDR1 MNHNY and CDR2 SVGAGI (reference sequence). This CDR3 has 15 residues.

In regard to this clone: The sample holds other DNA sequences that translate to the same CDR3. The chain combines TRBV6-5 with TRBJ2-5, with no clear D. Looked up from germline, CDR1 is MNHEY and CDR2 is SVGAGI. CDR3 length: 11 residues. Deletions cut 3 bases from V and 4 bases from J, with 3 bases between. CDR3 loop: CASSYLETQYF. The CDR3 DNA is TGTGCCAGCAGTTATTTAGAGACCCAGTACTTC.

The rearrangement joins TRBV7-2 to TRBJ2-6; D is undetermined. The CDR3 runs to 15 residues. Germline-derived CDR1 and CDR2 are SGHTA and FQGNSA. Trimming left V 5 bases short and J 1 base short, with 9 bases between. CDR3 nucleotides: TGTGCCAGCAGCCCAGTGGGTTCTGGGGCCAACGTCCTGACTTTC. Amino acid sequence: CASSPVGSGANVLTF.

The sample holds a few counts of this clone. V and J are TRBV7-8 and TRBJ2-7; 11 nucleotides align to TRBD2. The CDR3 spans 15 residues. Germline CDR1 reads SGHVS; CDR2 reads FQNEAQ. V trimming: 4 bases; J trimming: 6 bases; junction bases outside the gene matches: 8. The CDR3 sequence: CASSYTSGSFLEQYF. CDR3 in DNA: TGTGCCAGCAGCTATACTAGCGGGAGTTTCCTCGAGCAGTACTTC.

The chain links TRBV7-6 to TRBJ1-1; no clear D. CDR1 is SGHVS and CDR2 is FNYEAQ in the germline V gene. The V end lost 5 bases, the J end lost 3 bases, and 10 bases lay between the germline ends. The CDR3 consists of 13 residues. The CDR3, as DNA: TGTGCCAGCAGCCCTTGGAGGGACACTGAAGCTTTCTTT. Encoded protein: CASSPWRDTEAFF.

The chain links TRBV7-9 to TRBJ1-4; D is uncertain. In germline, CDR1 is SEHNR, CDR2 FQNEAQ (reference sequence). The CDR3 extends over 16 amino acids. With 1 base removed from V and 3 bases from J, the gap between germline ends came to 12 bases. CDR3 nucleotide sequence: TGTGCCAGCAGCTTAGGGGCCGAGGAGCCTAATGAAAAACTGTTTTTT. Encoded protein: CASSLGAEEPNEKLFF. Filled out from reference TRBV7-9 and TRBJ1-4, the complete variable domain reads DTGVSQNPRHKITKRGQNVTFRCDPISEHNRLYWYRQTLGQGPEFLTYFQNEAQLEKSRLLSDRFSAERPKGSFSTLEIQRTEQGDSAMYLCASSLGAEEPNEKLFFGSGTQLSVL.

The V and J genes are TRBV6-5 and TRBJ2-2; no firm D call. V dropped 7 bases and J dropped 0 bases, with 6 bases sitting between them. The CDR3 spans 13 residues. Germline V gene data show CDR1 as MNHEY and CDR2 as SVGAGI. CDR3 coding DNA: TGTGCCAGCACCACCTCGAACACCGGGGAGCTGTTTTTT. Translating gives CASTTSNTGELFF.

V and J are TRBV27 and TRBJ2-1; D possibly matches TRBD1 or TRBD2 (5 bases each). V shed 3 bases and J shed 6 bases, with 18 bases lying between them. The CDR3 runs 16 residues. Germline V gene sequence: CDR1 MNHEY, CDR2 SMNVEV (reference sequence). The CDR3 DNA reads as TGTGCCAGCAGTTTCTTGGGGGTCTATTCAGCCAATGAGCAGTTCTTC. It encodes CASSFLGVYSANEQFF.

The gene calls are TRBV28 and TRBJ1-5; TRBD1 agrees at 9 bases. CDR1 and CDR2 from the germline V gene are MDHEN and SYDVKM. Trimming cost V 5 bases and J 4 bases; bases outside gene matches: 3. The CDR3 sequence is 14 residues long. The CDR3: CASSPDRGNQPQHF. The CDR3 nucleotides read TGTGCCAGCAGTCCGGACAGGGGAAATCAGCCCCAGCATTTT.

V gene TRBV20-1 combines with J gene TRBJ2-7; D is unclear. The V end was cut by 1 base, the J end by 2 bases, with 3 bases between. CDR3 length equals 11 residues. Germline V gives CDR1 DFQATT, CDR2 SNEGSKA (reference sequence). DNA of the CDR3: TGCAGTGCTAGAGGGGCCTACGAGCAGTACTTC. Translation gives CSARGAYEQYF.

The genes are TRBV29-1 and TRBJ2-4; 10 positions agree with TRBD1. The CDR3 is 12 residues long. In germline, CDR1 is SQVTM, CDR2 ANQGSEA. J was trimmed by 9 bases and V by 4 bases; bases with no gene match: 3. CDR3 sequence: CSVGGQGTIQYF. CDR3 nucleotides: TGCAGCGTTGGGGGACAGGGGACCATTCAGTACTTC.

Relative to its sample, this clone is large. CDR3 bases: TGTGCCAGCACCCCATCGGCAGGACCCTCTGAAGCTTTCTTT. Its protein product is CASTPSAGPSEAFF. This chain connects TRBV7-6 to TRBJ1-1, with D uncertain. From germline, CDR1 is SGHVS and CDR2 FNYEAQ. The length of the CDR3 is 14 residues. Trimming removed 7 bases at V and 6 bases at J, with 18 bases between.

V gene TRBV4-3 combines with J gene TRBJ2-2; the match to TRBD2 covers 9 bases. This CDR3 region has 20 residues. CDR1 and CDR2 from the germline V gene are LGHNA and YSLEER. Unmatched junction bases numbered 14, after V lost 1 base and J lost 2 bases. The CDR3 nucleotides are TGCGCCAGCAGCCAAGCCCCCTGGCGCGGGAGGGCCCTCAACACCGGGGAGCTGTTTTTT. Translated, it gives CASSQAPWRGRALNTGELFF.

The V call is TRBV19, the J call TRBJ2-6; 8 nucleotides agree with TRBD1. This CDR3 comprises 18 residues. Germline lookup yields CDR1 LNHDA and CDR2 SQIVND (reference sequence). J lost 0 bases, V lost 4 bases, and 8 bases had no gene match. The CDR3 bases are TGTGCCAGTAGTACTCGGACAGGGACTGGCTCTGGGGCCAACGTCCTGACTTTC. Protein: CASSTRTGTGSGANVLTF.

The sample holds a few counts of this clone. This chain uses TRBV10-3 with TRBJ1-2; D might be TRBD1 (5 bases). The CDR3 loop spans 14 amino acids. The V end lost 8 bases, the J end lost 8 bases, and 21 bases lay between the germline ends. In germline, CDR1 is ENHRY, CDR2 SYGVKD. The CDR3 sequence is CAIGESTGAGGYTF. The CDR3 DNA sequence: TGTGCCATCGGGGAAAGTACCGGGGCGGGAGGCTACACCTTC.

This sequence joins TRBV6-1 and TRBJ1-3; D unresolved. The CDR3 contains 12 residues. Trimming took 6 bases from V and 3 from J, leaving 6 bases between them. The germline V gene encodes CDR1 MNHNS and CDR2 SASEGT. CDR3 sequence reads: CASRGLGNTIYF. The CDR3 coding sequence is TGTGCCAGCAGGGGTCTTGGAAACACCATATATTTT.

V gene TRBV11-2 combines with J gene TRBJ2-5; TRBD2 aligns across 9 bases. The J segment lost 2 bases and the V segment lost 6 bases, leaving 7 bases of the junction unmatched. CDR3 size: 15 residues. Germline CDR1 SGHAT, CDR2 FQNNGV. The CDR3 loop reads CASSSRLAGQETQYF. In nucleotides, the CDR3 is TGTGCCAGCAGTTCCCGGCTAGCGGGGCAAGAGACCCAGTACTTC. Together with reference TRBV11-2 and TRBJ2-5, the CDR3 gives the full variable domain: EAGVAQSPRYKIIEKRQSVAFWCNPISGHATLYWYQQILGQGPKLLIQFQNNGVVDDSQLPKDRFSAERLKGVDSTLKIQPAKLEDSAVYLCASSSRLAGQETQYFGPGTRLLVL.

The chain couples TRBV19 to TRBJ1-4; no clear D gene. This CDR3 comprises 15 residues. Germline values: CDR1 LNHDA, CDR2 SQIVND (reference sequence). Trimming shortened V by 5 bases and J by 2 bases, and 12 bases separated the two germline ends. The CDR3 bases are TGTGCCAGTAGTCGCACATACGGGACTAATGAAAAACTGTTTTTT. Its protein product is CASSRTYGTNEKLFF.

This chain connects TRBV7-9 to TRBJ1-2; D is perhaps TRBD1 (6 bases). Trimming cost V 1 base and J 1 base, with 7 bases left between them. CDR1 and CDR2 from the germline V gene are SEHNR and FQNEAQ (reference sequence). CDR3 length: 14 residues. This CDR3 is CASSLGQVNYGYTF. The CDR3 region has the DNA TGTGCCAGCAGCTTAGGACAGGTTAACTATGGCTACACCTTC.

V usage is TRBV7-2 and J usage is TRBJ2-1, with D unresolved. Germline lookup yields CDR1 SGHTA and CDR2 FQGNSA. The V gene lost 0 bases and the J gene lost 8 bases, with 5 bases spanning the gap. This CDR3 comprises 12 residues. The CDR3 nucleotides read TGTGCCAGCAGCTTAGCACAGTATGAGCAGTTCTTC. It specifies CASSLAQYEQFF. Filled out from reference TRBV7-2 and TRBJ2-1, the complete variable domain reads GAGVSQSPSNKVTEKGKDVELRCDPISGHTALYWYRQSLGQGLEFLIYFQGNSAPDKSGLPSDRFSAERTGGSVSTLTIQRTQQEDSAVYLCASSLAQYEQFFGPGTRLTVL.

The CDR3 nucleotides are TGTGCCATCAGTGACCCCCCTGGGGCAGTCGGAAGAGACAATGAGCAGTTCTTC. The encoded protein is CAISDPPGAVGRDNEQFF. J is TRBJ2-1 and V is TRBV10-3; possible D gene TRBD1, 5 bases. The CDR3 totals 18 residues. Trimming took off 3 bases at V and 5 bases at J, with 23 bases between the two ends. Germline V CDR1 and CDR2: ENHRY, SYGVKD.

The CDR3 spells CASSPPWEGTEAFF. In DNA, the CDR3 is TGTGCCAGCAGCCCCCCTTGGGAGGGCACTGAAGCTTTCTTT. The chain has TRBV7-9 and TRBJ1-1; no firm D call. Germline values: CDR1 SEHNR, CDR2 FQNEAQ (reference sequence). Trimming left V 5 bases short and J 4 bases short, with 14 bases between. This CDR3 region has 14 residues. Full variable domain (missing parts from reference TRBV7-9 and TRBJ1-1): DTGVSQNPRHKITKRGQNVTFRCDPISEHNRLYWYRQTLGQGPEFLTYFQNEAQLEKSRLLSDRFSAERPKGSFSTLEIQRTEQGDSAMYLCASSPPWEGTEAFFGQGTRLTVV.

The CDR3 DNA follows: TGTGCCAGCAGGCTGGACAGGTTAACTGAAGCTTTCTTT. Residues: CASRLDRLTEAFF. J is TRBJ1-1 and V is TRBV2, with 7 nucleotides matching TRBD1. V was pared by 6 bases and J by 5 bases, with 6 bases of the junction left unmatched. The CDR3 length is 13 residues. Per the germline V gene, CDR1 is SNHLY and CDR2 is FYNNEI.

This clone showed up just a few times. The gene calls are TRBV6-1 and TRBJ2-4; no clear D gene. CDR3 length equals 12 residues. V was pared by 2 bases and J by 10 bases, with 9 bases between. Germline lookup yields CDR1 MNHNS and CDR2 SASEGT. CDR3 region: CASSELRTIQYF. Here the CDR3 DNA reads TGTGCCAGCAGTGAATTACGGACGATTCAGTACTTC.

The rearrangement links TRBV5-8 to TRBJ1-1, with 9 bases that match TRBD1. The V segment lost 2 bases and the J segment 4 bases; nucleotides outside the gene matches: 6. This CDR3 has 15 amino acids. CDR1 and CDR2 from the germline V gene are SGHTS and YDEGEE. The CDR3, as DNA: TGTGCCAGCAGCTTTTCGGACAGGGGATTCACTGAAGCTTTCTTT. Translating gives CASSFSDRGFTEAFF.